The T cell receptor beta chain described here comes from a study of CD8+ T cells in alopecia areata. Study details: Tofacitinib administration to treated patients was oral, at 5 to 10 mg twice daily. General study findings and limits: Against the mouse data, patients shared TCRs less clearly, possibly for HLA reasons. Sequencing of scalp tissue also captures the resident alphabeta T cells of normal skin.

Germline CDR1 MNHEY, CDR2 SMNVEV (reference sequence). This CDR3 region has 13 residues. Trimming removed 4 bases at V and 2 bases at J, with 5 bases between. With regard to this clone: Its matching antigen is unknown.

Researchers gathered lesional scalp punch biopsies and peripheral blood from patients with alopecia areata. cDNA serving as the sequencing template came from extracted, reverse transcribed RNA. Sequencing was performed with immunoSEQ multiplex PCR; in TCRdb, only in-frame clones are kept and a portion is missing. The sample lists 130,000 to 150,000 clones, more than 75% occurring once. The gene calls are TRBV27 and TRBJ2-2; D gene unclear. Sample: CD8+ T cells sorted from blood, taken at week 0. The TCR was taken from a human donor with alopecia areata. CDR3 in DNA: TGTGCCAGCAGTTCCGGAAACACCGGGGAGCTGTTTTTT. It translates to CASSSGNTGELFF.